This TCR beta chain was obtained from a study of T cell changes during pregnancy in multiple sclerosis. Assay used: immunoSEQ multiplex PCR; TCRdb lists only in-frame clones, some missing. The sample has over 35,000 clones; 91% are singletons. The source of this sequence is a female donor in good health, enrolled as a control in a pregnancy study. This specimen consisted of CD4+ T cells from peripheral blood mononuclear cells, obtained in the third trimester of pregnancy.

The CDR3 reads CASSSGTSSQETQYF. In DNA form, the CDR3 reads TGTGCCAGCAGTTCCGGGACTAGCTCCCAAGAGACCCAGTACTTC. This chain uses TRBV25-1 with TRBJ2-5; the match to TRBD2 covers 9 bases. CDR1 and CDR2 from the germline V gene are MGHDK and SYGVNS. The CDR3 has 15 residues. Unmatched junction bases numbered 5, after V lost 5 bases and J lost 1 base.